These 9 T cell receptor beta chains were sequenced from one sample in a study of CD8+CD57+ T cells in acquired aplastic anemia. CDR3 and TCR beta VDJ profiling relied on genomic DNA as the template. TCRdb re-called the reads through MiXCR, storing one row per CDR3 protein. The table lists 120,000 or so distinct CDR3 sequences, about 40% of them singletons. In patients chosen for sequencing, flow cytometry had shown CD8+CD57+ cell expansion. What was sequenced was sorted CD4+, CD8+, or CD8+CD57+ T cells (not recorded which) from PBMCs. The origin of the receptors is a human donor with aplastic anemia.

This clonotype was observed many times. The chain combines TRBV4-2 with TRBJ2-3; D not certain. The CDR3 sequence is 14 residues long. V lost 4 bases and J 4 bases, leaving 12 bases between the germline ends. CDR1 is LGHNA, CDR2 YNFKEQ, per germline. CDR3 residues: CASSLVGDSDTQYF. The CDR3 nucleotides read TGTGCCAGCAGCCTTGTCGGAGACTCAGATACGCAGTATTTT.

This clonotype was seen repeatedly, ten times or more. The chain recombines TRBV19 with TRBJ2-1; no clear D. Germline V gives CDR1 LNHDA, CDR2 SQIVND (reference sequence). The CDR3 runs 15 residues. Trimming pared 3 bases from V and 0 bases from J, leaving 9 bases between. The CDR3 loop reads CASSIGRSSYNEQFF. The CDR3 DNA is TGTGCCAGTAGTATTGGACGGAGCTCCTACAATGAGCAGTTCTTC.

There are many counts of this clonotype. The rearrangement joins TRBV20-1 to TRBJ2-5; D uncertain. Germline CDR1 DFQATT, CDR2 SNEGSKA (reference sequence). The CDR3 is 12 residues long. V was shortened by 5 bases and J by 4 bases, with 11 bases between the two germline ends. The CDR3 DNA reads TGCAGTGCTTCGAAAAATGGAGAGACCCAGTACTTC. It specifies CSASKNGETQYF.

This clonotype appeared a few times. The chain carries TRBV3-1 and TRBJ2-7, with 14 nucleotides matching TRBD2. Germline V lookup: CDR1 LGHDT, CDR2 YNNKEL (reference sequence). The CDR3 extends over 15 amino acids. The J segment lost 7 bases and the V segment lost 4 bases, leaving 6 bases of the junction unmatched. The CDR3 loop is CASSLGLAGGDEQYV. The CDR3 region has the DNA TGTGCCAGCAGCCTTGGACTAGCGGGGGGCGATGAGCAGTACGTC.

The chain combines TRBV12-3 or TRBV12-4 with TRBJ2-7, with 12 bases lining up with TRBD2. This CDR3 has 15 amino acids. Trimming took 5 bases from V and 4 from J; bases not matched to a gene: 6. DNA for the CDR3: TGTGCCAGCAGTACTAGGACTAGCGGGAAGTACGAGCAGTACTTC. It encodes CASSTRTSGKYEQYF.

The chain uses TRBV29-1 and TRBJ1-6, with TRBD1 matching over 8 bases. V lost 3 bases and J lost 8; bases outside the gene matches: 6. The CDR3 runs to 14 residues. Germline V gene lookup returns CDR1 SQVTM and CDR2 ANQGSEA. The CDR3 spells CSVDPGQAYSPLHF. CDR3 bases: TGCAGCGTTGACCCGGGACAGGCTTATTCACCCCTCCACTTT.

This chain joins TRBV15 and TRBJ1-6; D not certain. Deletions cut 5 bases from V and 7 bases from J, with 15 bases between. The CDR3 runs to 15 residues. Germline CDR1 reads LNHNV; CDR2 reads YYDKDF (reference sequence). DNA for the CDR3: TGTGCCACCAGCCGATCCGGGGATCTCAATTCACCCCTCCACTTT. Translating it yields CATSRSGDLNSPLHF.

The chain employs TRBV11-1 and TRBJ2-7; 8 nucleotides agree with TRBD1. V trimming: 3 bases; J trimming: 0 bases; junction bases outside the gene matches: 4. Per the germline V gene, CDR1 is SGHAT and CDR2 is FQDESV (reference sequence). The CDR3 is 15 residues long. The CDR3 region is CASSFQGASSYEQYF. In DNA, the CDR3 is TGTGCCAGCAGCTTCCAGGGGGCGAGCTCCTACGAGCAGTACTTC.

This clonotype occurred many times. The chain carries TRBV5-1 and TRBJ1-2, with 7 bases aligning to TRBD1. Germline trimming cut 6 bases from V and 3 bases from J; bases unmatched to any gene: 8. Germline V CDR1 and CDR2: SGHRS, YFSETQ. This CDR3 is built from 14 residues. The CDR3 here is CASTPSGTDYGYTF. The CDR3 DNA sequence: TGCGCCAGCACCCCCAGCGGGACAGACTATGGCTACACCTTC.